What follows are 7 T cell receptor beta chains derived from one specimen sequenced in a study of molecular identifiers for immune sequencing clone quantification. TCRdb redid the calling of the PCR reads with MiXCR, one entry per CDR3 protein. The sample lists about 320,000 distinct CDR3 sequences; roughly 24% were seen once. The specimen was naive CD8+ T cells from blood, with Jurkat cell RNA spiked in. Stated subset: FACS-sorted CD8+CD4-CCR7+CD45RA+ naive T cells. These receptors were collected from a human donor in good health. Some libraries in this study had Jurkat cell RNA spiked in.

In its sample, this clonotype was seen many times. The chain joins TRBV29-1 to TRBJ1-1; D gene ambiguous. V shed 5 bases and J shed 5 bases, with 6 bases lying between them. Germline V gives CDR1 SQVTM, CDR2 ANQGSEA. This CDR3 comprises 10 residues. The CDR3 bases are TGCAGCGTTTTATGGACTGAAGCTTTCTTT. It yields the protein CSVLWTEAFF.

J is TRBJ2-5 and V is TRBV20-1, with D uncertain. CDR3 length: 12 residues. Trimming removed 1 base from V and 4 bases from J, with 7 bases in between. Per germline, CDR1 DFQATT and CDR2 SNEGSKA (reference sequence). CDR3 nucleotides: TGCAGTGCTAGAGGTCCACGAGAGACCCAGTACTTC. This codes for CSARGPRETQYF.

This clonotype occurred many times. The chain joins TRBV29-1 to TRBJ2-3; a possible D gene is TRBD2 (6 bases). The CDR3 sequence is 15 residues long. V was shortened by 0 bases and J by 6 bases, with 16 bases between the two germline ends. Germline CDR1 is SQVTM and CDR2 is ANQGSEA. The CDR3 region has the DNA TGCAGCGTTGAAGATCTGGGGGGAGACTTCGATACGCAGTATTTT. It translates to CSVEDLGGDFDTQYF.

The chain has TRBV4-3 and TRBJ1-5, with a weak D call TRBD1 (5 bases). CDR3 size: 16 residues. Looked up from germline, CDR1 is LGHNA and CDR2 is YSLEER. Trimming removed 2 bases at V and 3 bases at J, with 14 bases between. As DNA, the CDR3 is TGCGCCAGCAGCCAATCGACAGCCTCTTTCAATCAGCCCCAGCATTTT. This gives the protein CASSQSTASFNQPQHF.

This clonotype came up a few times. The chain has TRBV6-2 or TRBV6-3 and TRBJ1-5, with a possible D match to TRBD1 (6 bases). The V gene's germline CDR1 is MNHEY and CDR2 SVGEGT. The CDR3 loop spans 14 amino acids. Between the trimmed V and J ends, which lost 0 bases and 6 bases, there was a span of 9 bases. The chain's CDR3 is CASSYSGGSQPQHF. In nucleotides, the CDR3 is TGTGCCAGCAGTTACTCTGGGGGCTCTCAGCCCCAGCATTTT.

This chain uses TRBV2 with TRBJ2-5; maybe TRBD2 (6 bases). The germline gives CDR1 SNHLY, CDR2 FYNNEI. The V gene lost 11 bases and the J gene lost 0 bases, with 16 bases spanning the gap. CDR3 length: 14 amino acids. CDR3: CARIAGGDQETQYF. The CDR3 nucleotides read TGTGCCCGCATTGCCGGGGGTGACCAAGAGACCCAGTACTTC.

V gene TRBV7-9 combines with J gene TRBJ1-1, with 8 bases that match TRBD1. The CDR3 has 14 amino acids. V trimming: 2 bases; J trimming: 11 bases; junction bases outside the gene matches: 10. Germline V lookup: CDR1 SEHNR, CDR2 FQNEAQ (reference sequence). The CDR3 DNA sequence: TGTGCCAGCAGCTTATCGACAGGGGTCTTAGAGGCTTTCTTT. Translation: CASSLSTGVLEAFF.